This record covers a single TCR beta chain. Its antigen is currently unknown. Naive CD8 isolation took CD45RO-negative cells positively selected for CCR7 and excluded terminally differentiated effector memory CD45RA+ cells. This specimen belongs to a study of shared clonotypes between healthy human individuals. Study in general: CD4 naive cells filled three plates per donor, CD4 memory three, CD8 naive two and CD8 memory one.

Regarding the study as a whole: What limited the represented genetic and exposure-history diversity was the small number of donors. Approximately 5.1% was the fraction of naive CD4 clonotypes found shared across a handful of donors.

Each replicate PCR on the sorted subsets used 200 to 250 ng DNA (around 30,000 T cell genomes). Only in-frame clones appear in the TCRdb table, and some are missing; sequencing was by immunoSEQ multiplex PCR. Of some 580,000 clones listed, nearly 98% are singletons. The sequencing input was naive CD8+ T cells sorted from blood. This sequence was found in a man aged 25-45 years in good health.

The CDR3 sequence is CASSPSWSYNEQFF. The CDR3 region has the DNA TGTGCCAGCAGCCCCTCTTGGTCCTACAATGAGCAGTTCTTC. This chain connects TRBV11-2 to TRBJ2-1; no firm D call. The CDR3 has 14 amino acids. CDR1 is SGHAT and CDR2 is FQNNGV in the germline V gene. The germline V and J ends were trimmed by 5 bases and 1 base, with 9 bases remaining between them.